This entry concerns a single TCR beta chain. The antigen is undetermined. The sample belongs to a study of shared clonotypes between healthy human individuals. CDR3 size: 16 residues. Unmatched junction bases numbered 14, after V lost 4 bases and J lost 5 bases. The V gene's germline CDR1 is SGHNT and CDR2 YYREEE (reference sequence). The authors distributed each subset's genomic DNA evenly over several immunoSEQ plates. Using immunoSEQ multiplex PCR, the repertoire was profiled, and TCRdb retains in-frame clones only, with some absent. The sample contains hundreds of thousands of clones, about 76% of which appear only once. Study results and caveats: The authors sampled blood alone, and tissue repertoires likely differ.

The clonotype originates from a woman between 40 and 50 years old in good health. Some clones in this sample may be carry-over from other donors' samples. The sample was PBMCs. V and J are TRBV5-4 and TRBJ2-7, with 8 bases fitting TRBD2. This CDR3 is CASSTQGLSGRNEQYF. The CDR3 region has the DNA TGTGCCAGCAGCACCCAGGGACTAAGCGGGAGAAACGAGCAGTACTTC.